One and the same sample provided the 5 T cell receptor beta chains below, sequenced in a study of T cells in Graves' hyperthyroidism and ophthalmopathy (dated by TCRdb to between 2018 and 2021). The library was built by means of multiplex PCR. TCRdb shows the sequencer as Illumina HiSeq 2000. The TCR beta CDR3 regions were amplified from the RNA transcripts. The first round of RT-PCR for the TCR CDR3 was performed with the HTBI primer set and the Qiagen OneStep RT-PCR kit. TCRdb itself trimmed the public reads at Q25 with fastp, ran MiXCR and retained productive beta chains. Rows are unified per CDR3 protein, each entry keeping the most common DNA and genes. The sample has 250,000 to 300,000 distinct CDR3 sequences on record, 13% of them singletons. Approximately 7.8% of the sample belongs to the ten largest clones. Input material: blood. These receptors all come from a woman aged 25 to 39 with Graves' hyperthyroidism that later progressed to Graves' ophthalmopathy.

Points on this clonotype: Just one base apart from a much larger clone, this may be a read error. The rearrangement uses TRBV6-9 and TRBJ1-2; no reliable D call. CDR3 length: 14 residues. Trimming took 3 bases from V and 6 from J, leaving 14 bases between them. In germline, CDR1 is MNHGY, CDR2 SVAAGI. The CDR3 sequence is CASSYSKWVDGYTF. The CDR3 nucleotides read TGTGCCAGCAGTTACTCGAAGTGGGTTGATGGCTACACCTTC.

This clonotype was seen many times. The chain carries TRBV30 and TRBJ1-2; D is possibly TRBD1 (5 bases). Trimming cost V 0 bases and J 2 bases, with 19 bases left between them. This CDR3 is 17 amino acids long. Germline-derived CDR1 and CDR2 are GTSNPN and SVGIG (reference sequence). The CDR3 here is CAWSVFGGSGQNYGYTF. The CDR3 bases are TGTGCCTGGAGTGTTTTTGGGGGATCGGGTCAAAACTATGGCTACACCTTC.

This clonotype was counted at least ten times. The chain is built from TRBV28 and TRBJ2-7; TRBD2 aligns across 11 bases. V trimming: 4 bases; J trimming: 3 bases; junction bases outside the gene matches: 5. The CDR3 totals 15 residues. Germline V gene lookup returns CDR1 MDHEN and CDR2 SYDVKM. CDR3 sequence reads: CASSSTLAGGYEQYF. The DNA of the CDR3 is TGTGCCAGCAGTTCGACTCTAGCGGGAGGCTACGAGCAGTACTTC.

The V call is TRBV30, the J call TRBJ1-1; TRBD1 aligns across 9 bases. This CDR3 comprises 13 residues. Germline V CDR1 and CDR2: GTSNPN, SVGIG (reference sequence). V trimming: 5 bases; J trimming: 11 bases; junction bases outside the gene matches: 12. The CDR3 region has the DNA TGTGCCTGGGGGACAGGGTGGGGCGCGGGTGCTTTCTTT. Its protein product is CAWGTGWGAGAFF.

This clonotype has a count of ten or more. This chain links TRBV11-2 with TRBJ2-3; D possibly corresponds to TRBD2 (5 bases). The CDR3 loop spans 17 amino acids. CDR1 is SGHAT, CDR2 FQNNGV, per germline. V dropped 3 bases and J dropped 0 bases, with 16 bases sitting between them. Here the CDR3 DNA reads TGTGCCAGCAGCTTTCGTATATTTGGCGGGAGCACAGATACGCAGTATTTT. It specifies CASSFRIFGGSTDTQYF.